The next 3 T cell receptor beta chains were all read from a single sample in a study of identifying expanded T cells in peripheral blood (dated by TCRdb to the late 2010s). Library method: the immunoSEQ multiplex PCR assay. TCRdb stores this immuneACCESS table with in-frame sequences only. Part of the clones is absent; in the studies checked, under half of the shortfall reflects unresolved V genes, and no reason is known for the rest. The sample table records about 81,000 clones; about 83% of these occur just once. The ten largest clones capture 15% to 20% of the sample. Sample: blood. The receptors derive from a person between 18 and 69 years old in good health.

This clone has just one count. CDR3 coding DNA: TGCGCCAGCAGTGAAGACCATCCCAATGAAAAACTGTTTTTT. It translates to CASSEDHPNEKLFF. V usage is TRBV10-2 and J usage is TRBJ1-4; D is undetermined. The CDR3 consists of 14 residues. Trimming shortened V by 3 bases and J by 5 bases, and 10 bases separated the two germline ends. In germline, CDR1 is WSHSY, CDR2 SAAADI.

The rearrangement joins TRBV29-1 to TRBJ2-7; 9 bases map to TRBD1. Trimming cost V 3 bases and J 4 bases; bases outside gene matches: 10. The CDR3 is 15 residues long. Germline CDR1 and CDR2: SQVTM and ANQGSEA. The CDR3 nucleotides are TGCAGCGTTGAGAAGCTTGGGACAGGGAGTTACGAGCAGTACTTC. Translating gives CSVEKLGTGSYEQYF.

This rearrangement joins TRBV4-3 to TRBJ1-2, with D possibly TRBD1 on 5 matching bases. Germline V gene data show CDR1 as LGHNA and CDR2 as YSLEER. CDR3 length: 15 residues. Trimming pared 0 bases from V and 4 bases from J, leaving 12 bases between. The CDR3 DNA reads TGCGCCAGCAGCCAAGATCGAATTGGGACCTATGGCTACACCTTC. It codes for CASSQDRIGTYGYTF.